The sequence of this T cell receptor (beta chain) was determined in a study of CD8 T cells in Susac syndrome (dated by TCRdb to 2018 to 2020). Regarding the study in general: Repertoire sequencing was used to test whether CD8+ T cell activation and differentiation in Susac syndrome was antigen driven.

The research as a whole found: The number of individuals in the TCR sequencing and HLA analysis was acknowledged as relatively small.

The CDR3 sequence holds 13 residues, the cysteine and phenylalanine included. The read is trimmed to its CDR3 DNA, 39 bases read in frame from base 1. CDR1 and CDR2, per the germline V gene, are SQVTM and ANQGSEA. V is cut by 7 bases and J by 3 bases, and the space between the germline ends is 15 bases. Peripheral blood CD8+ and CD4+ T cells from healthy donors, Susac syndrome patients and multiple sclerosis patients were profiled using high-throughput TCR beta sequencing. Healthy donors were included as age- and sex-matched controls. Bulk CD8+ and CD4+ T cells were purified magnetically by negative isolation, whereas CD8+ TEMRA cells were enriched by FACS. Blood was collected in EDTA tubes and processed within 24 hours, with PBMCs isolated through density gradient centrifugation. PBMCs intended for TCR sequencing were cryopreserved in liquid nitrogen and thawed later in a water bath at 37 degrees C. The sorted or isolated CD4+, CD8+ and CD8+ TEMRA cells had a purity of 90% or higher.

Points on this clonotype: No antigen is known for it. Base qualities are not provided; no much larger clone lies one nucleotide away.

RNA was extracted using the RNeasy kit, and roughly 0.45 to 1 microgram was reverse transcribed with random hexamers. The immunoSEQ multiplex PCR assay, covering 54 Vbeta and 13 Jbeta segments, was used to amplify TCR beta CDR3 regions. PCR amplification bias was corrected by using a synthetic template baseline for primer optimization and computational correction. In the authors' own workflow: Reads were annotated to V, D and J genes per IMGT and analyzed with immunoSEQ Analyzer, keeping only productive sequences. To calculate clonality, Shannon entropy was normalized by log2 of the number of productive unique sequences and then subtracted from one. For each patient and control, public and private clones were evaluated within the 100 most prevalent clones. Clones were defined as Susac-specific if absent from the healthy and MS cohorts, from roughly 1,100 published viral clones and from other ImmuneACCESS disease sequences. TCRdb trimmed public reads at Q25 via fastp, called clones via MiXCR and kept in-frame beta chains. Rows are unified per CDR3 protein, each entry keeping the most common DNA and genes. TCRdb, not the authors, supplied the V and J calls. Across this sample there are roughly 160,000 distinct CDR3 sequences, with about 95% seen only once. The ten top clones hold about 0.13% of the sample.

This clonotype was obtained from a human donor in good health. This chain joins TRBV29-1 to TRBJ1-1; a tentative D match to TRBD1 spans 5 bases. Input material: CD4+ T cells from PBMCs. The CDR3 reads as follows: CSGGEGTHTEAFF. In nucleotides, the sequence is TGCAGCGGGGGAGAGGGGACGCACACTGAAGCTTTCTTT.